Only a few counts were recorded for the clone carrying this TCR beta chain. This record comes from a study of blood T cell repertoires in COVID-19. Study as a whole: Collection of acute and convalescent COVID-19 samples took place in the United States, Italy and Spain. From T cells, B-cell-depleted T cells, or PBMCs came the material, which was cDNA or gDNA.

Patients at the Seattle site were enrolled during active infection and followed longitudinally. Source study methods: Quantification of nucleated cells was approximated via reference gene primer amplification. This table comes from immunoSEQ multiplex PCR, and its TCRdb copy is limited to in-frame clones, with some not included. V and J calls plus clone size are reproduced from that table; the DNA served to infer D and trimming. The sample shows about 410,000 clones, about 88% of them seen only once. The CDR3 runs to 12 residues. The germline gives CDR1 MGHDK, CDR2 SYGVNS. V lost 4 bases, J lost 0 bases, and 4 bases lay in between.

Sequencing used peripheral blood. This chain uses TRBV25-1 with TRBJ2-7; D gene ambiguous. This TCR was sampled from a woman aged 40-49 years with COVID-19, enrolled during active disease. The CDR3 is CASSGSSYEQYF. For the CDR3, the DNA is TGTGCCAGCAGTGGGAGCTCCTACGAGCAGTACTTC.